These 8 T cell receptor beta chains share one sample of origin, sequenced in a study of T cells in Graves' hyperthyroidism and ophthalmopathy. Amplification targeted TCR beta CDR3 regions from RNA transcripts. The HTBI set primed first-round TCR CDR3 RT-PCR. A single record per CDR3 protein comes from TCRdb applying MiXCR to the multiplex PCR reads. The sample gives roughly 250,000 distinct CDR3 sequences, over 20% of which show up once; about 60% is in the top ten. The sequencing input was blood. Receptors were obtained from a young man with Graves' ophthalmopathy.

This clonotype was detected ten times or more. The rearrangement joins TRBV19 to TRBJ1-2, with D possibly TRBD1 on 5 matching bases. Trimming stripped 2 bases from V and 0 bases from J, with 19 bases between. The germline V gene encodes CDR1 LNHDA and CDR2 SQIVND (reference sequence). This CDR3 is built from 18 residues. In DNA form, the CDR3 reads TGTGCCAGTAGTATATCGCGAACAGGCCTGGTAGCTAACTATGGCTACACCTTC. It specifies CASSISRTGLVANYGYTF.

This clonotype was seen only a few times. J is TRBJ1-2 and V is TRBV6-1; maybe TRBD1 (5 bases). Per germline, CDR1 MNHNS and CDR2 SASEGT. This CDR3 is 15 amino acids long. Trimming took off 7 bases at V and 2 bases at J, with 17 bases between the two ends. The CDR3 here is CASTDLPWGNYGYTF. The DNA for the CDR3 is TGTGCCAGCACCGACCTCCCTTGGGGGAACTATGGCTACACCTTC.

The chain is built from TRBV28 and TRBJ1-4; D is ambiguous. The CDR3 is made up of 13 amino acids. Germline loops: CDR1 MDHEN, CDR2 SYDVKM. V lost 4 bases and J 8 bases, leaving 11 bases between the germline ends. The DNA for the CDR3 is TGTGCCAGCAGTTCGCACGTGGGGGAAAAACTGTTTTTT. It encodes CASSSHVGEKLFF.

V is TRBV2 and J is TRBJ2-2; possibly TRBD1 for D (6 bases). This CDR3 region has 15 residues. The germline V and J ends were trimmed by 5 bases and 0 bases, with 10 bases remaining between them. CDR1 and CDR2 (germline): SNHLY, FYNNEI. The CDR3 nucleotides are TGTGCCAGCAGTCGGACAGACTCGAACACCGGGGAGCTGTTTTTT. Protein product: CASSRTDSNTGELFF.

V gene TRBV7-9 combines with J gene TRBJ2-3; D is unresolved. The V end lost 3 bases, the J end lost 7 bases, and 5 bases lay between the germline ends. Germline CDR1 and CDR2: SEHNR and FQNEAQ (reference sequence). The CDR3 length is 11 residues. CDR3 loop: CASSLDYTQYF. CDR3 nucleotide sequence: TGTGCCAGCAGCTTGGATTATACGCAGTATTTT.

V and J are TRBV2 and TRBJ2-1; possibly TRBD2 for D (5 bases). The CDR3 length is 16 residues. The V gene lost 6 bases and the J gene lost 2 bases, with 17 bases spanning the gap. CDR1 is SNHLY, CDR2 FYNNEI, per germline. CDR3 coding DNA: TGTGCCAGCAGAAGGAAGAGCGGAGGAACCTACAATGAGCAGTTCTTC. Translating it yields CASRRKSGGTYNEQFF.

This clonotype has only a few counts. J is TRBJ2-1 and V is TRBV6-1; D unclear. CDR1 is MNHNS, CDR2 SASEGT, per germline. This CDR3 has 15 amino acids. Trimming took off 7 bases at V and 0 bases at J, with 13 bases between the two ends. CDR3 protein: CASKLVESSYNEQFF. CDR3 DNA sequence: TGTGCCAGCAAGTTGGTCGAGAGCTCCTACAATGAGCAGTTCTTC.

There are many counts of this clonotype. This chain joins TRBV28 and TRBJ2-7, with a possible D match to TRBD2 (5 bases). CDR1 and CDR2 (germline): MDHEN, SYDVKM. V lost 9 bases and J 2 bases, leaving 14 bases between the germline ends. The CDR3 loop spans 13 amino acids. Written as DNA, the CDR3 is TGTGCCAGGGGAGCGGAGCAGACCTACGAGCAGTACTTC. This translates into CARGAEQTYEQYF. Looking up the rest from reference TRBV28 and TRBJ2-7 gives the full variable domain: DVKVTQSSRYLVKRTGEKVFLECVQDMDHENMFWYRQDPGLGLRLIYFSYDVKMKEKGDIPEGYSVSREKKERFSLILESASTNQTSMYLCARGAEQTYEQYFGPGTRLTVT.